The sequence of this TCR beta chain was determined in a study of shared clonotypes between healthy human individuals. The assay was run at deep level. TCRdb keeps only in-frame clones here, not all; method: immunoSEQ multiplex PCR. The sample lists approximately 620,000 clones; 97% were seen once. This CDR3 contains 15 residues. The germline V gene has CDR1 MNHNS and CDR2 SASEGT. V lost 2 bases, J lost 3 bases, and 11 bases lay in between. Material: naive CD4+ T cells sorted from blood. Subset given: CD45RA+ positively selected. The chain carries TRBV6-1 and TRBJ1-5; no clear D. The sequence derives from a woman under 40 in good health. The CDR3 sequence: CASSERSGPNQPQHF. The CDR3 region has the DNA TGTGCCAGCAGTGAACGTAGCGGGCCCAATCAGCCCCAGCATTTT.